Here is one T cell receptor beta chain with its context. Original methodology: Reference gene primer amplification gave nucleated cell count estimates. The protocol was immunoSEQ multiplex PCR, while the TCRdb copy is restricted to in-frame clones and leaves out a portion. Clonal size and the V and J genes are those of that table, whereas D and trimming came from the DNA. The table lists about 200,000 clones, 86% of them singletons. Trimming removed 2 bases from V and 4 bases from J; junction bases left unmatched: 12. Germline V gene lookup returns CDR1 KGHSH and CDR2 LQKENI. There are 18 residues in the CDR3. This sample was included in a study of blood T cell repertoires in COVID-19.

The V gene is TRBV18, the J gene TRBJ2-3; 10 bases align to TRBD2. Input material: peripheral blood. The sequence was obtained from a man at least 80 years old with acute or convalescent COVID-19. CDR3 in amino acids: CASSPTTPTSGIADTQYF. In nucleotides, the CDR3 is TGTGCCAGCTCACCAACGACCCCCACTAGCGGGATCGCAGATACGCAGTATTTT.